This TCR beta chain was observed in a study of brain T cells in children with intractable seizures. Whole-study findings and limits: HCMV serostatus was not known, and viral specificity came from CDR3 similarity only.

The CDR3 spans 12 residues. The germline V gene encodes CDR1 GTSNPN and CDR2 SVGIG (reference sequence). The V and J ends lost 2 bases and 4 bases respectively, with 3 bases between them. Time point indicated: blood from clinic visit 5 months post-surgery; TSC patient then seizure free. Generated by immunoSEQ multiplex PCR, the TCRdb table keeps only in-frame clones and is missing some. Of about 340,000 clones listed, approximately 93% are singletons. A word on this clone: What it binds is unknown.

The V call is TRBV30, the J call TRBJ1-6; D ambiguous. The TCR was taken from a boy younger than two with tuberous sclerosis and intractable seizures. Sequences were derived from peripheral blood, sampled 4 to 5 months after surgery. The CDR3 is CAWSMYNSPLHF. The CDR3 DNA is TGTGCCTGGAGTATGTATAATTCACCCCTCCACTTT.